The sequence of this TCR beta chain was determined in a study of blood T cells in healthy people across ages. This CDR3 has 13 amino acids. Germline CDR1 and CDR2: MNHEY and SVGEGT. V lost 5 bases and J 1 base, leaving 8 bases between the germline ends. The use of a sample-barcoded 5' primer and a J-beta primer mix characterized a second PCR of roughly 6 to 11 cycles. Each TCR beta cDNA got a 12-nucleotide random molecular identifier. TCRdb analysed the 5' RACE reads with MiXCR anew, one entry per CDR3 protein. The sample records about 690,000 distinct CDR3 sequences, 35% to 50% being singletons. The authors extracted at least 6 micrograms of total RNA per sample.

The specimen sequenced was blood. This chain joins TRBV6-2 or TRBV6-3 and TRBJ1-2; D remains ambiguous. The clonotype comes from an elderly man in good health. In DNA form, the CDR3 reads TGTGCCAGCAGTGACGGGATTAACTATGGCTACACCTTC. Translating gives CASSDGINYGYTF.